The next 30 T cell receptor beta chains were all read from a single sample in a study of CD8+ T cells in alopecia areata. Treatment denoted: oral pan-JAK inhibitor, 5-10 mg twice daily. It was cDNA, reverse transcribed from extracted RNA, that served as the sequencing template. Repertoires were generated with immunoSEQ multiplex PCR, while TCRdb's copy carries only in-frame clones and drops some. The sample includes 200,000 to 250,000 clones, more than 45% of them seen just once. The input for sequencing was CD4+ T cells sorted from blood, taken at week 4, from a patient treated with tofacitinib. These receptor sequences come from a human donor with alopecia areata.

This clone was detected a few times. This chain links TRBV29-1 with TRBJ2-5; D not resolved. CDR3 length: 12 residues. The V gene lost 4 bases and the J gene lost 1 base, with 7 bases spanning the gap. Looked up from germline, CDR1 is SQVTM and CDR2 is ANQGSEA. The CDR3 DNA reads TGCAGCGTTGTTCAGTTCCAAGAGACCCAGTACTTC. Translated: CSVVQFQETQYF. The full variable domain, rest sourced from reference TRBV29-1 and TRBJ2-5, is SAVISQKPSRDICQRGTSLTIQCQVDSQVTMMFWYRQQPGQSLTLIATANQGSEATYESGFVIDKFPISRPNLTFSTLTVSNMSPEDSSIYLCSVVQFQETQYFGPGTRLLVL.

The rearrangement joins TRBV20-1 to TRBJ1-4; tentatively, D is TRBD1 (6 bases). Trimming stripped 6 bases from V and 10 bases from J, with 12 bases between. The germline gives CDR1 DFQATT, CDR2 SNEGSKA (reference sequence). The CDR3 extends over 11 amino acids. In DNA form, the CDR3 reads TGCAGTGCACAGGAAGGGGGAAAACTGTTTTTT. Its protein is CSAQEGGKLFF.

This clone was detected ten times or more. V and J are TRBV5-6 and TRBJ1-6; the D gene is possibly TRBD1 (5 bases). Trimming shortened V by 4 bases and J by 6 bases, and 14 bases separated the two germline ends. CDR3 length equals 15 residues. The germline CDR1 and CDR2 sequences are SGHDT and YYEEEE. The CDR3 protein is CASSPVGQINSPLHF. In DNA, the CDR3 is TGTGCCAGCAGCCCGGTTGGACAAATTAATTCACCCCTCCACTTT.

V gene TRBV5-1 combines with J gene TRBJ2-1; maybe TRBD2 (5 bases). V dropped 5 bases and J dropped 5 bases, with 17 bases sitting between them. The CDR3 is 15 residues long. Germline-derived CDR1 and CDR2 are SGHRS and YFSETQ. In DNA, the CDR3 is TGCGCCAGCAGATTCCATGGCCCGGGGAACAATGAGCAGTTCTTC. This gives the protein CASRFHGPGNNEQFF.

DNA for the CDR3: TGCAGTGCCCTTGATGGGACCCAGTACTTC. Encoded protein: CSALDGTQYF. The chain recombines TRBV20-1 with TRBJ2-5, with no clear D. Germline V gene lookup returns CDR1 DFQATT and CDR2 SNEGSKA (reference sequence). V was cut by 6 bases and J by 7 bases, with 9 bases left in between. The CDR3 sequence is 10 residues long.

The chain joins TRBV7-2 to TRBJ2-7; 9 nucleotides match TRBD2. The CDR3 has 16 amino acids. Germline V gene data show CDR1 as SGHTA and CDR2 as FQGNSA. V lost 5 bases and J lost 6; bases outside the gene matches: 14. The CDR3, as DNA: TGTGCCAGCAGCCTAAGCCGGCTGGCGGGGGGGCGCGAGCAGTACTTC. Protein: CASSLSRLAGGREQYF.

This clone was picked up one time. This chain connects TRBV30 to TRBJ1-1; D possibly corresponds to TRBD1 (6 bases). Germline CDR1 and CDR2: GTSNPN and SVGIG (reference sequence). V gave up 2 bases and J gave up 11 bases, with 18 bases separating them. CDR3 length: 13 amino acids. CDR3 bases: TGTGCCTGGAGTACGACAGGTCGTATCTCGGCTTTCTTT. Protein: CAWSTTGRISAFF.

This clone showed up just once. The chain has TRBV10-3 and TRBJ2-5; D not certain. CDR1 and CDR2 (germline): ENHRY, SYGVKD. The CDR3 spans 14 residues. The germline V and J ends were trimmed by 2 bases and 2 bases, with 9 bases remaining between them. Here the CDR3 DNA reads TGTGCCATCAGTGAGAACGACAAGCAAGAGACCCAGTACTTC. It yields the protein CAISENDKQETQYF.

The chain links TRBV5-1 to TRBJ1-6; D is uncertain. This CDR3 has 16 amino acids. CDR1 and CDR2 from the germline V gene are SGHRS and YFSETQ. V was shortened by 4 bases and J by 6 bases, with 17 bases between the two germline ends. The CDR3 region has the DNA TGCGCCAGCAGCCCTAGCAGCGATCCTCTTAATTCACCCCTCCACTTT. Amino acids: CASSPSSDPLNSPLHF.

The chain employs TRBV29-1 and TRBJ1-6; perhaps TRBD1 as D (5 bases). This CDR3 is built from 11 residues. V was trimmed by 8 bases and J by 12 bases, leaving 14 bases between them. Germline V lookup: CDR1 SQVTM, CDR2 ANQGSEA. CDR3 sequence (DNA): TGCAGCCTAATCGGGGGGGGACCCCTCCACTTT. Its protein product is CSLIGGGPLHF.

CDR3 sequence reads: CASSSELSTSGTDTQYF. The CDR3 coding sequence is TGCGCCAGCAGCTCGGAACTATCAACCTCAGGCACAGATACGCAGTATTTT. The chain employs TRBV5-1 and TRBJ2-3, with D uncertain. V lost 3 bases to trimming and J lost 1 base, with 18 bases between them. Germline CDR1 is SGHRS and CDR2 is YFSETQ. The length of the CDR3 is 17 residues.

The chain employs TRBV6-5 and TRBJ2-2; 7 bases map to TRBD2. J gave up 8 bases and V 6 bases, and 12 bases lay outside the gene matches. Germline V gene lookup returns CDR1 MNHEY and CDR2 SVGAGI. This CDR3 region has 15 residues. The CDR3 DNA follows: TGTGCCAGCAGCCTTGACGGGGGGATAGGAGGGGAGCTGTTTTTT. It translates to CASSLDGGIGGELFF.

The chain combines TRBV25-1 with TRBJ2-2; D is undetermined. With 1 base removed from V and 2 bases from J, the gap between germline ends came to 11 bases. This CDR3 is 16 amino acids long. The germline V gene has CDR1 MGHDK and CDR2 SYGVNS. The CDR3 DNA follows: TGTGCCAGCAGTGAATCTATTGTCGTCAACACCGGGGAGCTGTTTTTT. Encoded protein: CASSESIVVNTGELFF. Using reference TRBV25-1 and TRBJ2-2 for the parts outside the CDR3, the full variable domain is EADIYQTPRYLVIGTGKKITLECSQTMGHDKMYWYQQDPGMELHLIHYSYGVNSTEKGDLSSESTVSRIRTEHFPLTLESARPSHTSQYLCASSESIVVNTGELFFGEGSRLTVL.

This clone occurred a few times. V gene TRBV30 combines with J gene TRBJ1-2; 8 bases are a match to TRBD1. The CDR3 covers 15 residues. The V gene end was trimmed by 2 bases and the J gene end by 7 bases; junction bases not matched to a gene: 12. Germline V CDR1 and CDR2: GTSNPN, SVGIG (reference sequence). CDR3 nucleotides: TGTGCCTGGAGTCTCCCCGTGGGGACAGGCCCTGGCTACACCTTC. It encodes CAWSLPVGTGPGYTF. The variable domain in full, with the rest retrieved from reference TRBV30 and TRBJ1-2, is SQTIHQWPATLVQPVGSPLSLECTVEGTSNPNLYWYRQAAGRGLQLLFYSVGIGQISSEVPQNLSASRPQDRQFILSSKKLLLSDSGFYLCAWSLPVGTGPGYTFGSGTRLTVV.

The rearrangement joins TRBV6-1 to TRBJ1-5, with D uncertain. In germline, CDR1 is MNHNS, CDR2 SASEGT. Trimming took off 3 bases at V and 4 bases at J, with 7 bases between the two ends. There are 13 residues in the CDR3. The CDR3 reads CASSDLENQPQHF. DNA for the CDR3: TGTGCCAGCAGTGACCTGGAAAATCAGCCCCAGCATTTT.

The rearrangement links TRBV20-1 to TRBJ2-5, with a possible D match to TRBD2 (5 bases). CDR1 and CDR2 (germline): DFQATT, SNEGSKA (reference sequence). Trimming took off 5 bases at V and 3 bases at J, with 7 bases between the two ends. The CDR3 is 11 amino acids. In nucleotides, the CDR3 is TGCAGTGCTCACGGGGAAGAGACCCAGTACTTC. Translated: CSAHGEETQYF.

The CDR3: CASSGSRGKYNEQFF. The CDR3, as DNA: TGTGCCAGCAGTGGGTCGCGGGGAAAATACAATGAGCAGTTCTTC. J is TRBJ2-1 and V is TRBV27; perhaps TRBD2 as D (6 bases). V was pared by 5 bases and J by 4 bases, with 15 bases between. The germline CDR1 and CDR2 sequences are MNHEY and SMNVEV (reference sequence). The CDR3 has 15 amino acids.

J is TRBJ1-1 and V is TRBV5-1, with D possibly matching TRBD1 (5 bases). The CDR3 consists of 17 residues. CDR1 is SGHRS, CDR2 YFSETQ, per germline. Trimming took off 3 bases at V and 0 bases at J, with 18 bases between the two ends. This CDR3 is CASSSSAPGNMNTEAFF. CDR3 sequence (DNA): TGCGCCAGCAGCTCCTCTGCGCCAGGGAACATGAACACTGAAGCTTTCTTT.

This clone is a singleton in its sample. The chain links TRBV2 to TRBJ2-1; no clear D gene. Germline CDR1 and CDR2: SNHLY and FYNNEI. Trimming shortened V by 4 bases and J by 0 bases, and 10 bases separated the two germline ends. This CDR3 spans 15 amino acids. Here the CDR3 DNA reads TGTGCCAGCAGTGCCGACTCGAGCTCCTACAATGAGCAGTTCTTC. Translated: CASSADSSSYNEQFF.

Concerning this clone itself: Other DNA sequences within the sample encode an identical CDR3. The V call is TRBV30, the J call TRBJ1-1; D ambiguous. The CDR3 contains 12 residues. Germline values: CDR1 GTSNPN, CDR2 SVGIG (reference sequence). Deletions cut 1 base from V and 0 bases from J, with 3 bases between. CDR3 sequence: CAWSGMNTEAFF. CDR3 sequence (DNA): TGTGCCTGGAGTGGTATGAACACTGAAGCTTTCTTT.

This clone occurred a few times. The chain joins TRBV19 to TRBJ1-1; D is perhaps TRBD1 (6 bases). Trimming removed 10 bases from V and 2 bases from J, with 20 bases in between. Germline V CDR1 and CDR2: LNHDA, SQIVND (reference sequence). The CDR3 totals 15 residues. For the CDR3, the DNA is TGTGCCACCACTCACCTGGGACACCTAAACACTGAAGCTTTCTTT. Protein: CATTHLGHLNTEAFF.

The chain carries TRBV4-3 and TRBJ2-3; D not certain. Trimming shortened V by 1 base and J by 2 bases, and 13 bases separated the two germline ends. The length of the CDR3 is 16 residues. Germline-derived CDR1 and CDR2 are LGHNA and YSLEER. CDR3 in amino acids: CASSQVVGGYTDTQYF. The CDR3 DNA reads as TGCGCCAGCAGCCAAGTAGTCGGTGGATACACAGATACGCAGTATTTT.

This chain joins TRBV29-1 and TRBJ1-1, with 7 bases matching TRBD1. The junction had 6 bases not matched to a gene; V was cut back by 6 bases and J by 2 bases. The CDR3 consists of 13 residues. CDR1 is SQVTM, CDR2 ANQGSEA, per germline. CDR3: CSVSTGYNTEAFF. CDR3 coding DNA: TGCAGCGTCTCGACAGGGTATAACACTGAAGCTTTCTTT.

The V call is TRBV7-9, the J call TRBJ2-1, with TRBD1 identical over 7 bases. Germline assignment: CDR1 SEHNR and CDR2 FQNEAQ (reference sequence). Unmatched junction bases numbered 13, after V lost 6 bases and J lost 8 bases. This CDR3 region has 15 residues. This CDR3 reads CASRPDRVGLDEQFF. The CDR3 nucleotides read TGTGCCAGCAGACCCGACAGGGTGGGTTTAGATGAGCAGTTCTTC.

This clone was seen a few times. The V call is TRBV13, the J call TRBJ2-3; unclear D gene. V lost 0 bases and J lost 6, with 7 bases in between. This CDR3 region has 13 residues. CDR1 PRHDT and CDR2 FYEKMQ come from the germline V gene (reference sequence). The CDR3: CASSLGLGDTQYF. Here the CDR3 DNA reads TGTGCCAGCAGCTTAGGTCTGGGGGATACGCAGTATTTT.

This clone was seen more than once but under ten times. The V call is TRBV19, the J call TRBJ1-1; D unresolved. The V gene's germline CDR1 is LNHDA and CDR2 SQIVND (reference sequence). V was clipped by 9 bases and J by 0 bases, with 17 bases between them. This CDR3 is built from 15 residues. CDR3 coding DNA: TGTGCCAGCCACCGCGGATTCGAGATGAACACTGAAGCTTTCTTT. Its translation is CASHRGFEMNTEAFF.

V and J are TRBV29-1 and TRBJ2-3; 10 nucleotides line up with TRBD2. The germline V gene encodes CDR1 SQVTM and CDR2 ANQGSEA. The CDR3 extends over 16 amino acids. Trimming at V came to 4 bases and at J to 4 bases, leaving 11 bases not matched to a gene. The CDR3 bases are TGCAGCGTTGTTTCCAGCGGGGGGGCGAGGGCAGATACGCAGTATTTT. This sequence encodes CSVVSSGGARADTQYF.

This clone was observed a few times. The rearrangement joins TRBV29-1 to TRBJ2-3; D ambiguous. V lost 6 bases and J 0 bases, leaving 4 bases between the germline ends. The CDR3 runs to 11 residues. Germline CDR1 reads SQVTM; CDR2 reads ANQGSEA. This chain's CDR3 is CSVVSTDTQYF. The CDR3 DNA follows: TGCAGCGTGGTTAGCACAGATACGCAGTATTTT.

V usage is TRBV29-1 and J usage is TRBJ2-4, with TRBD1 matching over 9 bases. Unmatched junction bases numbered 3, after V lost 6 bases and J lost 6 bases. Per the germline V gene, CDR1 is SQVTM and CDR2 is ANQGSEA. The CDR3 length is 12 residues. In DNA form, the CDR3 reads TGCAGCGTGGGACAGGGACTAAACATTCAGTACTTC. Protein: CSVGQGLNIQYF.

The chain recombines TRBV4-1 with TRBJ1-5; D not certain. CDR3 length equals 15 residues. CDR1 MGHRA and CDR2 YSYEKL come from the germline V gene. V shed 0 bases and J shed 2 bases, with 8 bases lying between them. This CDR3 reads CASSQDAGGNQPQHF. DNA for the CDR3: TGCGCCAGCAGCCAAGATGCGGGCGGCAATCAGCCCCAGCATTTT.